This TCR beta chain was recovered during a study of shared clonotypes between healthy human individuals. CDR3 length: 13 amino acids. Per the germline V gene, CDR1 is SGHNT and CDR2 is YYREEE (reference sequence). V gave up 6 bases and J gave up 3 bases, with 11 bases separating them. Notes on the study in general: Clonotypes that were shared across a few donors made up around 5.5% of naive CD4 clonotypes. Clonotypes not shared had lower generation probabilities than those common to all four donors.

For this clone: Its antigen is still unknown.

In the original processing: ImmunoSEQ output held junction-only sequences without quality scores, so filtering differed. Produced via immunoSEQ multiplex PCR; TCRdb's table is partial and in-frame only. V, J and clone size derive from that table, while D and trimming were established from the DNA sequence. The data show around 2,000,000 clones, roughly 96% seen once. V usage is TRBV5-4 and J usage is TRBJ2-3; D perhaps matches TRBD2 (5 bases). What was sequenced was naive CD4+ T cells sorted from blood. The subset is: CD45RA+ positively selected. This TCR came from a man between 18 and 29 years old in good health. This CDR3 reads CASIRTGTDTQYF. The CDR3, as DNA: TGTGCCAGCATCCGGACGGGAACAGATACGCAGTATTTT. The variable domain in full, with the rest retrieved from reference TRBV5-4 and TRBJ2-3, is ETGVTQSPTHLIKTRGQQVTLRCSSQSGHNTVSWYQQALGQGPQFIFQYYREEENGRGNFPPRFSGLQFPNYSSELNVNALELDDSALYLCASIRTGTDTQYFGPGTRLTVL.